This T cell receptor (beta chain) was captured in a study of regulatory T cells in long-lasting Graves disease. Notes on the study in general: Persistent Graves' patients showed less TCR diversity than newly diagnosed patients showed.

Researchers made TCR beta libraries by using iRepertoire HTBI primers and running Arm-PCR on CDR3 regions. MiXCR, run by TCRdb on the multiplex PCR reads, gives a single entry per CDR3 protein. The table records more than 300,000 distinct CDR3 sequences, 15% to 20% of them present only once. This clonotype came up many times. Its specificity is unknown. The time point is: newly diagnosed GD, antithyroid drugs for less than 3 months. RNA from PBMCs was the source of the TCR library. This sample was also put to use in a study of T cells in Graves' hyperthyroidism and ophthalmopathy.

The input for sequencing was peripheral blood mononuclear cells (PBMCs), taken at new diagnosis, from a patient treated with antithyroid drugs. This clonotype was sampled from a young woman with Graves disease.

The CDR3 nucleotides read TGTGCCAGCAGCCCAAGGTCCGGGGAGAACACTGAAGCTTTCTTT. Protein: CASSPRSGENTEAFF. V gene TRBV7-9 combines with J gene TRBJ1-1, with unresolved D. This CDR3 comprises 15 residues. The germline V gene has CDR1 SEHNR and CDR2 FQNEAQ (reference sequence). Trimming shortened V by 5 bases and J by 1 base, and 14 bases separated the two germline ends.